Listed here are 3 T cell receptor beta chains from one sample, sequenced in a study of a mutant IDH1 vaccine in newly diagnosed glioma. The sample's time point: baseline, week 1 (first vaccination visit). Treatment of the sample: pre-vaccination baseline after standard-of-care therapy. Sequencing used immunoSEQ multiplex PCR; TCRdb keeps in-frame clones, though not all of them. Among about 98,000 clones listed, about 87% were seen once. The sequenced sample was PBMCs, obtained from a glioma patient treated with radiotherapy, temozolomide or both. Source of these receptors: a woman between 50 and 59 years old with glioma.

V and J are TRBV19 and TRBJ2-3, with D tentatively TRBD1 or TRBD2 (6 bases each). Germline values: CDR1 LNHDA, CDR2 SQIVND (reference sequence). The CDR3 sequence is 14 residues long. V shed 3 bases and J shed 3 bases, with 10 bases lying between them. CDR3 in DNA: TGTGCCAGTAGTATCTCGGGGGCAACAGATACGCAGTATTTT. This sequence encodes CASSISGATDTQYF. Full variable domain (remainder filled in from reference TRBV19 and TRBJ2-3): DGGITQSPKYLFRKEGQNVTLSCEQNLNHDAMYWYRQDPGQGLRLIYYSQIVNDFQKGDIAEGYSVSREKKESFPLTVTSAQKNPTAFYLCASSISGATDTQYFGPGTRLTVL.

The chain links TRBV4-2 to TRBJ2-5; TRBD2 agrees at 9 bases. The J call may be faulty, since TRBJ2-7 better matches the DNA end. The CDR3 length is 16 residues. Germline values: CDR1 LGHNA, CDR2 YNFKEQ. CDR3 nucleotide sequence: TGTGCCAGCAGCCAAGCTCGAACTAGCGGGTGGCTCGAGCAGTACTTC. Translated: CASSQARTSGWLEQYF.

This rearrangement joins TRBV28 to TRBJ1-5, with D unclear. Germline-derived CDR1 and CDR2 are MDHEN and SYDVKM. The CDR3 is 12 amino acids. V dropped 7 bases and J dropped 4 bases, with 8 bases sitting between them. The CDR3 region has the DNA TGTGCCAGCAAAACCAGGAATCAGCCCCAGCATTTT. It translates to CASKTRNQPQHF. Full variable domain (rest looked up from reference TRBV28 and TRBJ1-5): DVKVTQSSRYLVKRTGEKVFLECVQDMDHENMFWYRQDPGLGLRLIYFSYDVKMKEKGDIPEGYSVSREKKERFSLILESASTNQTSMYLCASKTRNQPQHFGDGTRLSIL.